These 9 T cell receptor beta chains were all obtained from the same sample, sequenced in a study of T cells in Graves' hyperthyroidism and ophthalmopathy. From RNA transcripts, TCR beta CDR3 regions were amplified. First-round RT-PCR targeting the TCR CDR3 was performed with the HTBI primer set. MiXCR, run by TCRdb on the multiplex PCR reads, gives a single entry per CDR3 protein. The table lists around 200,000 distinct CDR3 sequences, approximately 17% of them singletons. The sample consisted of blood. These TCRs come from a woman in her fifties or sixties with Graves' hyperthyroidism.

Many counts were recorded for this clonotype. The chain links TRBV7-9 to TRBJ2-5, with unresolved D. The V gene lost 2 bases and the J gene lost 5 bases, with 15 bases spanning the gap. The CDR3 loop spans 15 amino acids. Germline CDR1 SEHNR, CDR2 FQNEAQ (reference sequence). This CDR3 reads CASSLIQPVGETQYF. CDR3 sequence (DNA): TGTGCCAGCAGCTTAATACAGCCAGTAGGGGAGACCCAGTACTTC.

Ten or more counts support this clonotype. The chain carries TRBV15 and TRBJ1-1; D unclear. The germline V and J ends were trimmed by 11 bases and 0 bases, with 13 bases remaining between them. CDR1 LNHNV and CDR2 YYDKDF come from the germline V gene (reference sequence). The CDR3 has 13 residues. For the CDR3, the DNA is TGTGCCGTAAAGGGCGCGGTGAACACTGAAGCTTTCTTT. It translates to CAVKGAVNTEAFF. Supplemented by reference TRBV15 and TRBJ1-1, the full variable domain reads DAMVIQNPRYQVTQFGKPVTLSCSQTLNHNVMYWYQQKSSQAPKLLFHYYDKDFNNEADTPDNFQSRRPNTSFCFLDIRSPGLGDTAMYLCAVKGAVNTEAFFGQGTRLTVV.

This clonotype was observed at least ten times. CDR3 in DNA: TGTGCCAGCAGCGCCTCGGGATTCTACGAGCAGTACTTC. This encodes CASSASGFYEQYF. This chain links TRBV7-9 with TRBJ2-7; weak D call: TRBD2 (5 bases). Trimming cost V 5 bases and J 3 bases, with 11 bases left between them. CDR3 length: 13 amino acids. CDR1 is SEHNR, CDR2 FQNEAQ, per germline (reference sequence).

Comments on this clonotype: This may arise from a read error, as a much more abundant clone is one base away. The gene calls are TRBV7-3 and TRBJ1-6, with 9 bases fitting TRBD1. CDR1 SGHTA and CDR2 FQGTGA come from the germline V gene. V gave up 5 bases and J gave up 9 bases; unmatched junction bases: 5. The CDR3 totals 14 residues. This CDR3 reads CASSHTGGGSPLHF. CDR3 sequence (DNA): TGTGCCAGCAGCCATACAGGGGGCGGTTCACCCCTCCACTTT.

This clonotype occurred a few times. The chain joins TRBV9 to TRBJ2-3; 11 bases agree with TRBD2. CDR3 length equals 14 residues. V shed 2 bases, J shed 4 bases, and the junction held 0 bases outside the gene matches. Per germline, CDR1 SGDLS and CDR2 YYNGEE. CDR3 sequence: CASSVGLAADTQYF. Written as DNA, the CDR3 is TGTGCCAGCAGCGTGGGACTAGCGGCAGATACGCAGTATTTT.

Regarding this clonotype: This may come from a read error, since a much larger clone is one base off. The genes are TRBV6-2 or TRBV6-3 and TRBJ2-2, with a tentative D call TRBD1 (7 bases). CDR3 size: 15 residues. With 5 bases removed from V and 4 bases from J, the gap between germline ends came to 14 bases. Looked up from germline, CDR1 is MNHEY and CDR2 is SVGEGT. CDR3 sequence (DNA): TGTGCCAGCAGTCAGGGGGGCCCCGGCACCGGGGAGCTGTTTTTT. Translation: CASSQGGPGTGELFF.

This clonotype was seen many times. The rearrangement links TRBV27 to TRBJ1-1, with D maybe TRBD1 (5 bases). Germline CDR1 reads MNHEY; CDR2 reads SMNVEV (reference sequence). The V end lost 5 bases, the J end lost 0 bases, and 16 bases lay between the germline ends. This CDR3 has 16 residues. The CDR3 coding sequence is TGTGCCAGCAGTACTTCCCCGGGACGGCTGAACACTGAAGCTTTCTTT. Its translation: CASSTSPGRLNTEAFF.

This clonotype has at least ten counts. This chain uses TRBV20-1 with TRBJ1-5; maybe TRBD1 (5 bases). CDR1 DFQATT and CDR2 SNEGSKA come from the germline V gene (reference sequence). This CDR3 contains 13 residues. Deletions cut 6 bases from V and 2 bases from J, with 11 bases between. The CDR3 region has the DNA TGCAGTGCCAGGACATTTGGCAATCAGCCCCAGCATTTT. Translated: CSARTFGNQPQHF.

The sample holds many counts of this clonotype. This chain connects TRBV29-1 to TRBJ1-1; D is unresolved. The V gene lost 2 bases and the J gene lost 4 bases, with 5 bases spanning the gap. The CDR3 is 11 amino acids. From germline, CDR1 is SQVTM and CDR2 ANQGSEA. CDR3 residues: CSVERPTEAFF. The CDR3 DNA reads as TGCAGCGTTGAACGGCCCACTGAAGCTTTCTTT.